Listed below are T cell receptor beta chains from one sample, sequenced in a study of T cells in Graves' hyperthyroidism and ophthalmopathy. TCRdb analysed the multiplex PCR reads with MiXCR anew, one entry per CDR3 protein. The table includes hundreds of thousands of distinct CDR3 sequences, 20% detected once. The sequencing input was blood. These receptor sequences come from a man aged 35 to 55 with Graves' ophthalmopathy. Each CDR3 is given with its conserved first and last residue. The D gene is left open where the match is weak. The size field is filled for only some rows; it gives once, few, many or a size class.

DNA,CDR3,size,D,J,V
TGTGCCAGCAGCCAATACTCAGACTCCTACGGGCAGTACTTC,CASSQYSDSYGQYF,-,-,TRBJ2-7,TRBV3-1
TGTGCCAGCAGCTCCAGTTCGAGGATCCAAGAGACCCAGTACTTC,CASSSSSRIQETQYF,-,-,TRBJ2-5,TRBV7-6
TGTGCCAGCAGTGAAGCCCAGGGGGCGCGAGGAAACACCATATATTTT,CASSEAQGARGNTIYF,many,TRBD1,TRBJ1-3,TRBV2
TGTGCCAGCAGTTCCCCGGGAGTTCAAGAGACCCAGTACTTC,CASSSPGVQETQYF,few,-,TRBJ2-5,TRBV6-9
TGTGCCAGTAGTATACAGGGCGATGGCAATCAGCCCCAGCATTTT,CASSIQGDGNQPQHF,-,-,TRBJ1-5,TRBV19
TGTGCCAGCAGCACCTCGGGACAGGGCCCTAATGAAAAACTGTTTTTT,CASSTSGQGPNEKLFF,-,TRBD1,TRBJ1-4,TRBV28
TGTGCCAGCAGTTCTCGCCGGGACACCGGCGTAGGGGAAAACACCTTC,CASSSRRDTGVGENTF,many,-,TRBJ1-2,TRBV6-2/TRBV6-3
TGTGCCAGCAGCTTATCCCCGACTAGCGGGAGAGGGCATGAGCAGTTCTTC,CASSLSPTSGRGHEQFF,-,TRBD2,TRBJ2-1,TRBV7-2
TGTGCCAGCAGCCCGGTGTGGGACACTGAAGCTTTCTTT,CASSPVWDTEAFF,few,-,TRBJ1-1,TRBV7-9
TGTGCCAGCAGCCAAGAACAGGGGTTCAATCAGCCCCAGCATTTT,CASSQEQGFNQPQHF,many,TRBD1,TRBJ1-5,TRBV3-1
TGTGCCAGCAGTTTAAGACTAGCCCACGCAGTCGTAGATGAGCAGTTCTTC,CASSLRLAHAVVDEQFF,many,TRBD2,TRBJ2-1,TRBV12-3/TRBV12-4
TGTGCCATCAGTGCAGGGTATTCCTACGAGCAGTACTTC,CAISAGYSYEQYF,-,-,TRBJ2-7,TRBV10-3
TGTGCCAGCGGGGGACAGACCTACACCGGGGAGCTGTTTTTT,CASGGQTYTGELFF,-,TRBD1,TRBJ2-2,TRBV6-2/TRBV6-3
TGTGCCAGCACTCCTTGGGGTAGCGGGGCTGGCGGGGAGCTGTTTTTT,CASTPWGSGAGGELFF,-,TRBD2,TRBJ2-2,TRBV12-3/TRBV12-4
TGCGCCAGCAGCCAAGAGGAGGGGGTTTCCGAGCAGTACTTC,CASSQEEGVSEQYF,many,-,TRBJ2-7,TRBV4-1